This T cell receptor (beta chain) was profiled in a study of PD-1 blockade in classical Hodgkin lymphoma (dated by TCRdb to between 2020 and 2021). Regarding the complete study: Nivolumab dosing was 3 mg/kg intravenously every 2 weeks, continuing until either disease progression or unacceptable toxicity. The study used CyTOF and TCR beta sequencing to define a peripheral blood immune signature of response to PD-1 blockade in classical Hodgkin lymphoma.

The time point label, read with the paper, signifies: cycle 1 day 1 (C1D1), immediately before nivolumab initiation. Every trial patient had relapsed following autologous stem cell transplantation, and prior brentuximab vedotin exposure was what differed among cohorts A, B and C. A total of fewer than 70 patients with relapsed/refractory classical Hodgkin lymphoma made up the trial cohort, and each patient's best overall response was complete response, partial response or progressive disease. In the multi-cohort phase II CheckMate 205 trial, trial patients received single-agent nivolumab. An independent review committee assessed best overall response by applying the 2007 International Working Group response criteria. Trial PBMCs were obtained immediately prior to nivolumab initiation (C1D1) and on therapy at cycle 2 day 1 and cycle 4 day 1. Peripheral blood was collected in 8 mL Vacutainer Cell Preparation Tubes, from which PBMCs were isolated by centrifugation and then cryopreserved.

With respect to this clone: Its recognized antigen is unknown. Base qualities are missing; no much larger clone stands one base away.

Genomic DNA was isolated using the Qiagen DNeasy kit from unsorted PBMCs as well as from negatively selected CD4+ and CD8+ fractions. TCR beta CDR3 regions were subjected to amplification by immunoSEQ multiplex PCR with primers that anneal to V and J segments. Amplification bias was minimized using a synthetic immune receptor repertoire, and residual bias was removed computationally after sequencing. The original pipeline was this. Custom Python scripts were used to quantify repertoire diversity as the Shannon entropy index. The unsorted, CD4+ and CD8+ repertoires were each analyzed separately, with the exception of combined analyses, where CD4+ and CD8+ sequences were merged in silico. Clonal expansion was defined as at least a 2-fold frequency increase after treatment relative to C1D1, with a pseudocount of 0.5 for undetected baseline clones. Clones with 0 or 1 copy at C1D1 were defined as singleton clones, while clones with 2 or more copies were defined as non-singleton clones. Clones expanded in unsorted samples were labelled as CD4+, CD8+ or unknown by matching protein sequences in sorted samples from the same patient. Wilcoxon tests on paired samples were used to test diversity changes from C1D1 to C4D1. As stored in TCRdb, this immuneACCESS dataset retains in-frame rearrangements with V and J assigned. A fraction of the clones does not appear; measured against another copy, unresolved V genes explain less than half of the discrepancy, and the remainder lacks a known reason. That table supplies the V and J calls and clone size; D and trimming were determined from the DNA. This sample gives just under 100,000 clones in total; roughly 84% of them show up just once. More than 9% of the sample rests with the top ten.

The paper's findings and limits, for the study overall: CD4+ but not CD8+ TCR diversity rose significantly by C4D1 (p=0.0027 vs p=0.16), most apparent in complete responders (p=0.02). Baseline TCR diversity was reported to be lower in newly diagnosed patients than in healthy donors and to be lower still in relapsed/refractory patients. The study was limited to a single clinical trial cohort, and causes of repertoire differences, possibly disease activity or prior therapy, remained undefined. Lower diversity was observed in patients in whom nivolumab was started less than 1 year after ASCT, and these patients were excluded from later analyses so that confounding by immune reconstitution would be avoided. Baseline diversity similar to that of newly diagnosed patients was observed in trial patients achieving complete response, whereas significantly lower diversity was observed in partial responders and progressors.

The germline V gene yields MNHNS for CDR1 and SASEGT for CDR2. Trimming removed 2 bases from V and 8 bases from J, leaving 12 bases between the germline ends. The CDR3, from cysteine to phenylalanine, totals 13 residues. Only CDR3 DNA is held: 39 bases, read in frame from base 1. This clonotype was obtained from a human donor with classical Hodgkin lymphoma. This material consisted of peripheral blood mononuclear cells (PBMCs), taken at baseline. The sequence links TRBV6-1 to TRBJ1-2; TRBD1 is possibly the D segment (6 matching bases). The CDR3 reads as follows: CASSEWAGDGYTF. The nucleotide sequence reads TGTGCCAGCAGTGAATGGGCAGGGGACGGCTACACCTTC.